This T cell receptor (beta chain) appears in the sequencing data of a study of cytomegalovirus exposure and HLA in healthy donors. Notes on the study in general: Cytomegalovirus-associated status was assigned to more than 150 TCR beta chains. The number of N-insertions in an Asian-associated ancestry cluster was reportedly below the approximately 700-donor mean in a later analysis. In vitro assays verified that a few CMV-associated chains recognized CMV antigens specifically.

The CDR3 totals 15 residues. Germline CDR1 SGHRS, CDR2 YFSETQ. V was clipped by 7 bases and J by 6 bases; unmatched bases: 10. To note about this clone: Its antigen is undetermined.

In the PCR, 60 Vbeta and 13 Jbeta primers were used. Profiling relied on immunoSEQ multiplex PCR, and the TCRdb table lists in-frame clones only, not all of them. The data hold roughly 180,000 clones, with roughly 84% observed a single time. V and J are TRBV5-1 and TRBJ1-6; 7 bases align to TRBD1. The sample was PBMCs. The clonotype was recovered from a man aged 30-40 years in good health and CMV-seronegative. The CDR3 DNA reads TGCGCCAGCTCAAGACAGGGCGACGGTAATTCACCCCTCCACTTT. This gives the protein CASSRQGDGNSPLHF.